One sample yielded the 25 T cell receptor beta chains listed below, sequenced in a study of cytomegalovirus exposure and HLA in healthy donors. 60 Vbeta and 13 Jbeta primers were used in PCR. Data came from immunoSEQ multiplex PCR; TCRdb stores just in-frame clones and leaves some out. The ten most abundant clones cover roughly 0.8% of a sample with some 72,000 clones. The sequenced material came from PBMCs. The receptors come from a boy under 18 in good health and CMV-seronegative.

This sequence joins TRBV6-5 and TRBJ2-7; 7 bases agree with TRBD1. CDR3 length: 14 amino acids. Looked up from germline, CDR1 is MNHEY and CDR2 is SVGAGI. The ends lost 6 bases at V and 2 bases at J; junction bases unmatched: 7. CDR3 DNA sequence: TGTGCCAGCAGAGACCGGGACAGCGCCTACGAGCAGTACTTC. This codes for CASRDRDSAYEQYF.

This chain's CDR3 is CSVGSVYTEAFF. CDR3 nucleotides: TGCAGCGTTGGTTCCGTATACACTGAAGCTTTCTTT. The V and J genes are TRBV29-1 and TRBJ1-1; D is unresolved. V was shortened by 4 bases and J by 3 bases, with 9 bases between the two germline ends. This CDR3 region has 12 residues. Germline CDR1 is SQVTM and CDR2 is ANQGSEA. The whole variable domain, remainder taken from reference TRBV29-1 and TRBJ1-1, is SAVISQKPSRDICQRGTSLTIQCQVDSQVTMMFWYRQQPGQSLTLIATANQGSEATYESGFVIDKFPISRPNLTFSTLTVSNMSPEDSSIYLCSVGSVYTEAFFGQGTRLTVV.

J is TRBJ1-6 and V is TRBV10-3; TRBD1 might be the D (5 bases). The CDR3 has 15 residues. From germline, CDR1 is ENHRY and CDR2 SYGVKD. V lost 6 bases and J lost 7, with 16 bases in between. CDR3 sequence (DNA): TGTGCCATCAGCCTACAGGTTTCGCCCAATTCACCCCTCCACTTT. Translated: CAISLQVSPNSPLHF.

The J gene is TRBJ1-3, the V gene TRBV25-1; D is undetermined. V gave up 7 bases and J gave up 4 bases, with 17 bases separating them. CDR1 and CDR2 (germline): MGHDK, SYGVNS. The CDR3 spans 15 residues. Here the CDR3 DNA reads TGTGCCAGCACCCAAACCGGGATCCAGGGAAACACCATATATTTT. Its protein is CASTQTGIQGNTIYF. The entire variable domain, with the rest obtained from reference TRBV25-1 and TRBJ1-3, is as follows: EADIYQTPRYLVIGTGKKITLECSQTMGHDKMYWYQQDPGMELHLIHYSYGVNSTEKGDLSSESTVSRIRTEHFPLTLESARPSHTSQYLCASTQTGIQGNTIYFGEGSWLTVV.

The chain recombines TRBV6-6 with TRBJ2-7; 10 bases are shared with TRBD2. There are 15 residues in the CDR3. Germline lookup yields CDR1 MNHNY and CDR2 SVGAGI (reference sequence). Trimming took 7 bases from V and 0 from J; bases not matched to a gene: 6. CDR3 loop: CASTQREGSSYEQYF. CDR3 DNA sequence: TGTGCCAGCACCCAGCGGGAGGGTAGCTCCTACGAGCAGTACTTC.

The chain combines TRBV4-3 with TRBJ2-2, with unresolved D. CDR3 size: 15 residues. V lost 0 bases and J 4 bases, leaving 9 bases between the germline ends. The germline CDR1 and CDR2 sequences are LGHNA and YSLEER. In DNA form, the CDR3 reads TGCGCCAGCAGCCAAGATCTCTATGGCACCGGGGAGCTGTTTTTT. Translating gives CASSQDLYGTGELFF.

This rearrangement joins TRBV5-6 to TRBJ2-1, with D perhaps matching TRBD2 (6 bases). Germline CDR1 is SGHDT and CDR2 is YYEEEE. This CDR3 region has 15 residues. With 4 bases removed from V and 7 bases from J, the gap between germline ends came to 18 bases. In DNA, the CDR3 is TGTGCCAGCAGCACAGCGGGCCGGGGCGGAAATGAGCAGTTCTTC. Protein: CASSTAGRGGNEQFF.

V gene TRBV7-9 combines with J gene TRBJ2-2; D is uncertain. Looked up from germline, CDR1 is SEHNR and CDR2 is FQNEAQ (reference sequence). The length of the CDR3 is 15 residues. The ends were cut back, 1 base at V and 7 bases at J, with 13 bases in the middle. CDR3 coding DNA: TGTGCCAGCAGCTTAGAGTCGTCGAGTGACGGGGAGCTGTTTTTT. It encodes CASSLESSSDGELFF. Combining the CDR3 with reference TRBV7-9 and TRBJ2-2 gives the whole variable domain DTGVSQNPRHKITKRGQNVTFRCDPISEHNRLYWYRQTLGQGPEFLTYFQNEAQLEKSRLLSDRFSAERPKGSFSTLEIQRTEQGDSAMYLCASSLESSSDGELFFGEGSRLTVL.

This sequence joins TRBV30 and TRBJ1-1, with 8 nucleotides matching TRBD1. The V segment lost 2 bases and the J segment 3 bases; nucleotides outside the gene matches: 2. The CDR3 is 13 amino acids. Germline CDR1 and CDR2: GTSNPN and SVGIG (reference sequence). CDR3 bases: TGTGCCTGGAGTACAGGGGGTTACACTGAAGCTTTCTTT. Its translation: CAWSTGGYTEAFF.

The V gene is TRBV5-4, the J gene TRBJ1-1, with D possibly TRBD1 on 5 matching bases. Germline V gene lookup returns CDR1 SGHNT and CDR2 YYREEE (reference sequence). The V end was cut by 4 bases, the J end by 2 bases, with 12 bases between. The CDR3 has 14 residues. The CDR3 DNA sequence: TGTGCCAGCAGCCGAACAGGAGTTAACACTGAAGCTTTCTTT. It encodes CASSRTGVNTEAFF.

This rearrangement joins TRBV9 to TRBJ2-2, with 11 bases aligning to TRBD1. CDR1 and CDR2 from the germline V gene are SGDLS and YYNGEE. J was trimmed by 6 bases and V by 0 bases; bases with no gene match: 4. The CDR3 has 16 residues. CDR3 sequence: CASSVDPGQGAGELFF. DNA for the CDR3: TGTGCCAGCAGCGTAGACCCGGGACAGGGGGCCGGGGAGCTGTTTTTT.

The rearrangement joins TRBV11-1 to TRBJ1-1; TRBD1 matches at 7 bases. CDR3 length equals 13 residues. Germline lookup yields CDR1 SGHAT and CDR2 FQDESV (reference sequence). Unmatched junction bases numbered 1, after V lost 4 bases and J lost 2 bases. The CDR3 coding sequence is TGTGCCAGCAGCTGGACAGGCAACACTGAAGCTTTCTTT. Protein: CASSWTGNTEAFF.

This chain links TRBV4-1 with TRBJ2-5; TRBD2 aligns across 11 bases. CDR1 is MGHRA and CDR2 is YSYEKL in the germline V gene. CDR3 length: 16 amino acids. J gave up 9 bases and V 1 base, and 10 bases lay outside the gene matches. The CDR3 loop is CASSQVSSGRPGPQYF. The CDR3 DNA reads as TGCGCCAGCAGCCAAGTATCTAGCGGGAGGCCCGGCCCCCAGTACTTC.

The chain uses TRBV6-5 and TRBJ2-5; D might be TRBD2 (6 bases). Germline V gives CDR1 MNHEY, CDR2 SVGAGI. CDR3 size: 14 residues. V shed 5 bases and J shed 5 bases, with 15 bases lying between them. In nucleotides, the CDR3 is TGTGCCAGCAGTCAGGGTGGGGACTTGGAGACCCAGTACTTC. Its protein product is CASSQGGDLETQYF.

The gene calls are TRBV4-2 and TRBJ2-7; TRBD2 is a possible D gene (6 bases). The V gene's germline CDR1 is LGHNA and CDR2 YNFKEQ. The CDR3 extends over 14 amino acids. V was pared by 8 bases and J by 6 bases, with 20 bases between. CDR3 sequence: CASGERRESSEQYF. Here the CDR3 DNA reads TGTGCCAGCGGGGAGCGGCGGGAATCTTCCGAGCAGTACTTC.

V and J are TRBV30 and TRBJ1-6; D might be TRBD1 (6 bases). Trimming removed 0 bases at V and 9 bases at J, with 15 bases between. Germline CDR1 reads GTSNPN; CDR2 reads SVGIG (reference sequence). This CDR3 contains 15 residues. DNA of the CDR3: TGTGCCTGGAGTGTTACACAGGGCGGCGGTTCACCCCTCCACTTT. Translation gives CAWSVTQGGGSPLHF.

The rearrangement links TRBV30 to TRBJ1-4, with 9 bases identical to TRBD1. The CDR3 is 13 residues long. V dropped 7 bases and J dropped 8; count of bases not matched to a gene: 8. Per germline, CDR1 GTSNPN and CDR2 SVGIG (reference sequence). The CDR3 is CASTRQGEEKLFF. CDR3 bases: TGTGCCTCCACTAGACAGGGGGAGGAAAAACTGTTTTTT.

The chain combines TRBV5-4 with TRBJ2-6, with TRBD1 as a possible D gene (6 bases). CDR3 length: 18 amino acids. The V gene lost 4 bases and the J gene lost 0 bases, with 17 bases spanning the gap. Per germline, CDR1 SGHNT and CDR2 YYREEE (reference sequence). The CDR3: CASSKGVQASSGANVLTF. As DNA, the CDR3 is TGTGCCAGCAGCAAGGGGGTACAGGCTAGCTCTGGGGCCAACGTCCTGACTTTC.

The gene calls are TRBV30 and TRBJ1-2; D is perhaps TRBD1 (6 bases). Germline lookup yields CDR1 GTSNPN and CDR2 SVGIG (reference sequence). V lost 3 bases and J 2 bases, leaving 10 bases between the germline ends. The CDR3 runs 13 residues. This CDR3 reads CAWRRTENYGYTF. CDR3 DNA sequence: TGTGCCTGGAGAAGGACAGAGAACTATGGCTACACCTTC.

The chain is built from TRBV7-6 and TRBJ1-2, with TRBD1 matching over 7 bases. This CDR3 contains 14 residues. Germline lookup yields CDR1 SGHVS and CDR2 FNYEAQ. V lost 5 bases and J lost 5; bases outside the gene matches: 8. CDR3 nucleotides: TGTGCCAGCAGCACAATAGGGGGCTCGTATGGCTACACCTTC. As protein: CASSTIGGSYGYTF.

The rearrangement links TRBV27 to TRBJ2-7, with 8 bases aligning to TRBD1. V gave up 4 bases and J gave up 7 bases; unmatched junction bases: 12. This CDR3 is built from 15 residues. Germline V lookup: CDR1 MNHEY, CDR2 SMNVEV (reference sequence). The DNA for the CDR3 is TGTGCCAGCAGTTCGGACAGGGAAAGTAACTGGGAGCAGTACTTC. Protein product: CASSSDRESNWEQYF.

The CDR3 region has the DNA TGTGCCAGCAGCGAGCCGGGACAGGGGGACAATGAGCAGTTCTTC. Protein sequence: CASSEPGQGDNEQFF. This rearrangement joins TRBV2 to TRBJ2-1, with 11 bases lining up with TRBD1. The CDR3 totals 15 residues. Germline assignment: CDR1 SNHLY and CDR2 FYNNEI. The V segment lost 6 bases and the J segment 5 bases; nucleotides outside the gene matches: 6.

J is TRBJ2-1 and V is TRBV19; TRBD1 aligns across 9 bases. With V trimmed by 3 bases and J by 10 bases, 10 bases remained unmatched. Looked up from germline, CDR1 is LNHDA and CDR2 is SQIVND (reference sequence). CDR3 length: 15 amino acids. The DNA for the CDR3 is TGTGCCAGTAGTATTCGGGACAGGGACCCCCAGGAGCAGTTCTTC. Its translation is CASSIRDRDPQEQFF. The full variable domain, in which reference TRBV19 and TRBJ2-1 provide the parts outside the CDR3, is DGGITQSPKYLFRKEGQNVTLSCEQNLNHDAMYWYRQDPGQGLRLIYYSQIVNDFQKGDIAEGYSVSREKKESFPLTVTSAQKNPTAFYLCASSIRDRDPQEQFFGPGTRLTVL.

This chain connects TRBV6-1 to TRBJ1-4; no reliable D call. Germline V gene sequence: CDR1 MNHNS, CDR2 SASEGT. Trimming took off 6 bases at V and 8 bases at J, with 7 bases between the two ends. The CDR3 consists of 11 residues. CDR3 loop: CASSEAEKLFF. The CDR3 DNA reads TGTGCCAGCAGCGAGGCGGAAAAACTGTTTTTT.

V and J are TRBV4-1 and TRBJ2-5; 7 bases map to TRBD1. The V and J ends lost 5 bases and 5 bases, in that order; junction bases with no gene match: 8. CDR1 and CDR2 (germline): MGHRA, YSYEKL. This CDR3 contains 14 residues. CDR3 DNA sequence: TGCGCCAGCAGCTCATGGACAGGATCTGAGACCCAGTACTTC. Translated: CASSSWTGSETQYF.